The 27 T cell receptor beta chains in this list originate from one sample, sequenced in a study of radiation and T cells in renal cell carcinoma. Produced via immunoSEQ multiplex PCR; TCRdb's table is partial and in-frame only. The table has around 30,000 clones, around 85% seen once. Noted time point: blood 4 weeks post-SBRT, at nephrectomy. Documented treatment: 15 Gy SBRT to primary tumor, nephrectomy 4 weeks later. The source material was blood, sampled from a patient whose treatment included radiotherapy and nephrectomy. The receptors come from a man aged 55 to 70 with renal cell carcinoma.

This clone was recorded a few times. The genes are TRBV5-5 and TRBJ2-7; D perhaps matches TRBD1 (5 bases). CDR1 and CDR2 (germline): SGHKS, YYEKEE (reference sequence). The ends were cut back, 0 bases at V and 1 base at J, with 11 bases in the middle. CDR3 length: 15 residues. Written as DNA, the CDR3 is TGTGCCAGCAGCTTGGAAGGGGTCAAATCCTACGAGCAGTACTTC. Encoded protein: CASSLEGVKSYEQYF.

V usage is TRBV19 and J usage is TRBJ1-2; 7 bases fit TRBD1. The V gene's germline CDR1 is LNHDA and CDR2 SQIVND (reference sequence). The V and J ends lost 9 bases and 8 bases, in that order; junction bases with no gene match: 15. The CDR3 contains 14 residues. Here the CDR3 DNA reads TGTGCCAGCTCTGCCCGGGACAGAGTTGGCGGCTACACCTTC. It yields the protein CASSARDRVGGYTF. Supplemented by reference TRBV19 and TRBJ1-2, the full variable domain reads DGGITQSPKYLFRKEGQNVTLSCEQNLNHDAMYWYRQDPGQGLRLIYYSQIVNDFQKGDIAEGYSVSREKKESFPLTVTSAQKNPTAFYLCASSARDRVGGYTFGSGTRLTVV.

This rearrangement joins TRBV29-1 to TRBJ1-2, with D hard to call. This CDR3 has 12 amino acids. CDR1 is SQVTM and CDR2 is ANQGSEA in the germline V gene. Between the trimmed V and J ends, which lost 2 bases and 3 bases, there was a span of 7 bases. The DNA for the CDR3 is TGCAGCGTTGAATCCCTTGACTATGGCTACACCTTC. Translation gives CSVESLDYGYTF.

The J gene is TRBJ2-1, the V gene TRBV6-5, with 12 bases identical to TRBD2. The trim removed 0 bases at V and 8 bases at J, leaving 5 bases unmatched. This CDR3 is built from 16 residues. Per germline, CDR1 MNHEY and CDR2 SVGAGI. The CDR3 loop reads CASSYSGLAGNYEQFF. CDR3 nucleotide sequence: TGTGCCAGCAGTTACTCAGGACTAGCGGGAAATTATGAGCAGTTCTTC.

CDR3 sequence (DNA): TGCAGCGTTTCGGCAGGCTGGAGGTACGAGCAGTACTTC. This gives the protein CSVSAGWRYEQYF. The chain is built from TRBV29-1 and TRBJ2-7; the D gene is possibly TRBD2 (5 bases). Germline-derived CDR1 and CDR2 are SQVTM and ANQGSEA. V was trimmed by 5 bases and J by 4 bases, leaving 15 bases between them. This CDR3 spans 13 amino acids.

This rearrangement joins TRBV29-1 to TRBJ2-3; D may correspond to TRBD1 or TRBD2 (5 bases each). V dropped 0 bases and J dropped 0 bases, with 13 bases sitting between them. Germline lookup yields CDR1 SQVTM and CDR2 ANQGSEA. CDR3 length: 16 amino acids. CDR3 sequence: CSVEDGATRSTDTQYF. In DNA, the CDR3 is TGCAGCGTTGAAGACGGGGCCACCCGAAGCACAGATACGCAGTATTTT.

V usage is TRBV6-5 and J usage is TRBJ2-1; possible D gene TRBD2, 7 bases. The germline gives CDR1 MNHEY, CDR2 SVGAGI. V was clipped by 5 bases and J by 9 bases, with 20 bases between them. The length of the CDR3 is 15 residues. The CDR3, as DNA: TGTGCCAGCAGTATTCGGGTCCGGGGGGCGGTTGAGCAGTTCTTC. Translation: CASSIRVRGAVEQFF.

This clone was seen more than once but under ten times. The V and J genes are TRBV7-9 and TRBJ2-1; D possibly corresponds to TRBD2 (5 bases). This CDR3 has 16 amino acids. Germline lookup yields CDR1 SEHNR and CDR2 FQNEAQ (reference sequence). Trimming left V 1 base short and J 2 bases short, with 12 bases between. The CDR3 is CASSLGRPTAYNEQFF. CDR3 sequence (DNA): TGTGCCAGCAGCTTAGGGAGGCCCACGGCCTACAATGAGCAGTTCTTC.

The rearrangement joins TRBV6-1 to TRBJ1-2, with D possibly TRBD1 on 5 matching bases. The germline gives CDR1 MNHNS, CDR2 SASEGT. CDR3 length: 15 residues. V dropped 8 bases and J dropped 3 bases, with 19 bases sitting between them. The CDR3 bases are TGTGCCAGCTCTCGGGACGGGGGGGAGTACTATGGCTACACCTTC. This sequence encodes CASSRDGGEYYGYTF.

CDR3 loop: CASSLFGGDRRNYGYTF. As DNA, the CDR3 is TGTGCCAGCAGTTTATTTGGGGGGGACAGGCGAAACTATGGCTACACCTTC. The chain uses TRBV27 and TRBJ1-2, with TRBD1 identical over 8 bases. Germline V gene sequence: CDR1 MNHEY, CDR2 SMNVEV (reference sequence). After removal of 1 base from V and 2 bases from J, the junction contained 9 bases not matched to a gene. The CDR3 length is 17 residues.

This chain links TRBV14 with TRBJ2-2; D is unresolved. The V gene's germline CDR1 is SGHDN and CDR2 FVKESK. The CDR3 sequence is 15 residues long. Trimming took off 4 bases at V and 1 base at J, with 10 bases between the two ends. The CDR3 sequence is CASSLREQNTGELFF. The CDR3 nucleotides are TGTGCCAGCAGCCTGAGAGAGCAGAACACCGGGGAGCTGTTTTTT.

V gene TRBV5-4 combines with J gene TRBJ2-7; D ambiguous. CDR1 and CDR2 from the germline V gene are SGHNT and YYREEE (reference sequence). The CDR3 has 11 residues. The germline V and J ends were trimmed by 4 bases and 6 bases, with 8 bases remaining between them. The chain's CDR3 is CASSLRAEQYF. CDR3 DNA: TGTGCCAGCAGCCTGCGCGCCGAGCAGTACTTC.

The CDR3 DNA sequence: TGTGCCAGCAGTTCTACCACCAACGGACAGGGGGATGGCTACACCTTC. It codes for CASSSTTNGQGDGYTF. This chain links TRBV27 with TRBJ1-2; 10 nucleotides line up with TRBD1. V was pared by 4 bases and J by 6 bases, with 11 bases of the junction left unmatched. Germline CDR1 and CDR2: MNHEY and SMNVEV (reference sequence). This CDR3 comprises 16 residues.

This clone was detected once. The chain joins TRBV19 to TRBJ1-5; D ambiguous. Trimming removed 5 bases from V and 1 base from J, with 12 bases in between. The CDR3 contains 15 residues. From germline, CDR1 is LNHDA and CDR2 SQIVND (reference sequence). The chain's CDR3 is CASSLYPESNQPQHF. The CDR3 nucleotides read TGTGCCAGTAGTCTTTATCCTGAGAGCAATCAGCCCCAGCATTTT.

The genes are TRBV7-6 and TRBJ2-1; TRBD1 is a possible D gene (5 bases). In germline, CDR1 is SGHVS, CDR2 FNYEAQ. V lost 1 base and J lost 8, with 9 bases in between. The CDR3 contains 13 residues. CDR3 sequence: CASSLGGADEQFF. DNA for the CDR3: TGTGCCAGCAGCTTAGGTGGGGCCGATGAGCAGTTCTTC.

The table lists this clone with a few counts. V usage is TRBV6-4 and J usage is TRBJ1-2; 8 nucleotides align to TRBD1. The V gene's germline CDR1 is MRHNA and CDR2 SNTAGT. CDR3 length equals 15 residues. V trimming: 2 bases; J trimming: 4 bases; junction bases outside the gene matches: 6. The CDR3 coding sequence is TGTGCCAGCAGTGACGGGGCAGGGGGCGGCTATGGCTACACCTTC. Its protein is CASSDGAGGGYGYTF.

The chain uses TRBV5-1 and TRBJ2-1; 8 nucleotides agree with TRBD2. V trimming: 3 bases; J trimming: 14 bases; junction bases outside the gene matches: 4. This CDR3 has 11 amino acids. Germline assignment: CDR1 SGHRS and CDR2 YFSETQ. The chain's CDR3 is CASSSGLVKFF. DNA for the CDR3: TGCGCCAGCAGCTCGGGACTAGTAAAGTTCTTC.

This chain connects TRBV6-5 to TRBJ1-1; the match to TRBD1 covers 9 bases. The CDR3 runs 12 residues. V lost 2 bases and J lost 8; bases outside the gene matches: 0. Germline CDR1 is MNHEY and CDR2 is SVGAGI. This chain's CDR3 is CASSYGTGEAFF. The CDR3 nucleotides read TGTGCCAGCAGTTACGGGACAGGGGAAGCTTTCTTT.

This chain joins TRBV15 and TRBJ2-7; D uncertain. CDR1 LNHNV and CDR2 YYDKDF come from the germline V gene (reference sequence). This CDR3 is 14 amino acids long. V shed 2 bases and J shed 3 bases, with 11 bases lying between them. CDR3 sequence reads: CATSRLGGFYEQYF. In DNA, the CDR3 is TGTGCCACCAGCAGATTAGGCGGATTCTACGAGCAGTACTTC.

This clone was observed a few times. This sequence joins TRBV19 and TRBJ1-3; no definite D call. The CDR3 loop spans 13 amino acids. V was cut by 7 bases and J by 0 bases, with 7 bases left in between. Germline values: CDR1 LNHDA, CDR2 SQIVND (reference sequence). CDR3 protein: CASTPNSGNTIYF. The CDR3 region has the DNA TGTGCCAGTACACCTAACTCTGGAAACACCATATATTTT.

The chain employs TRBV9 and TRBJ2-1, with 9 nucleotides matching TRBD1. The germline V gene has CDR1 SGDLS and CDR2 YYNGEE. The CDR3 spans 13 residues. J lost 9 bases, V lost 4 bases, and 5 bases had no gene match. CDR3 bases: TGTGCCAGCAGCCCCACAGGGGGCACTGAGCAGTTCTTC. Translated, it gives CASSPTGGTEQFF.

The genes are TRBV6-1 and TRBJ1-2; D is perhaps TRBD1 (6 bases). Germline assignment: CDR1 MNHNS and CDR2 SASEGT. The CDR3 is made up of 14 amino acids. The V end lost 2 bases, the J end lost 4 bases, and 11 bases lay between the germline ends. CDR3 DNA: TGTGCCAGCAGTGAATTCAGGGGAGGCTATGGCTACACCTTC. Amino acids: CASSEFRGGYGYTF.

The chain uses TRBV12-5 and TRBJ1-2; D gene ambiguous. V lost 4 bases to trimming and J lost 5 bases, with 14 bases between them. CDR3 length: 14 amino acids. CDR1 is LGHNT, CDR2 FRNRAP, per germline. CDR3 bases: TGTGCTAGTGGTTCCGGGCCGGAATTTTATGGCTACACCTTC. Translated: CASGSGPEFYGYTF.

The rearrangement joins TRBV5-4 to TRBJ1-1; D unresolved. This CDR3 has 12 amino acids. Trimming shortened V by 1 base and J by 7 bases, and 8 bases separated the two germline ends. The germline V gene has CDR1 SGHNT and CDR2 YYREEE (reference sequence). Here the CDR3 reads CASSLKPFEAFF. The CDR3 DNA sequence: TGTGCCAGCAGCTTGAAGCCTTTTGAAGCTTTCTTT. The full variable domain, in which reference TRBV5-4 and TRBJ1-1 provide the parts outside the CDR3, is ETGVTQSPTHLIKTRGQQVTLRCSSQSGHNTVSWYQQALGQGPQFIFQYYREEENGRGNFPPRFSGLQFPNYSSELNVNALELDDSALYLCASSLKPFEAFFGQGTRLTVV.

The chain has TRBV5-8 and TRBJ1-2; 7 nucleotides agree with TRBD1. Germline values: CDR1 SGHTS, CDR2 YDEGEE. The CDR3 totals 18 residues. The trim removed 4 bases at V and 1 base at J, leaving 16 bases unmatched. This chain's CDR3 is CASSMGPGQTFINYGYTF. DNA for the CDR3: TGTGCCAGCAGCATGGGGCCGGGACAGACTTTTATTAACTATGGCTACACCTTC.

The chain couples TRBV30 to TRBJ1-6; D unresolved. The CDR3 totals 14 residues. The V gene lost 3 bases and the J gene lost 5 bases, with 11 bases spanning the gap. Germline V gene lookup returns CDR1 GTSNPN and CDR2 SVGIG (reference sequence). CDR3 loop: CAWRPRTDNSPLHF. As DNA, the CDR3 is TGTGCCTGGAGACCCAGGACCGATAATTCACCCCTCCACTTT.

This chain links TRBV11-2 with TRBJ2-4, with a weak D call TRBD2 (6 bases). CDR3 length equals 12 residues. Trimming stripped 7 bases from V and 7 bases from J, with 11 bases between. CDR1 SGHAT and CDR2 FQNNGV come from the germline V gene. The CDR3 DNA reads as TGTGCCAGCAAACCCGGGACTAACATTCAGTACTTC. Protein product: CASKPGTNIQYF. Filled out from reference TRBV11-2 and TRBJ2-4, the complete variable domain reads EAGVAQSPRYKIIEKRQSVAFWCNPISGHATLYWYQQILGQGPKLLIQFQNNGVVDDSQLPKDRFSAERLKGVDSTLKIQPAKLEDSAVYLCASKPGTNIQYFGAGTRLSVL.